A single sample gave rise to the 6 T cell receptor beta chains below, sequenced in a study of beta chain features in type 1 diabetes. The study, taken as a whole, reports: Shortening of TCRB CDR3s, moderate but significant, appeared in all four CD4+ subsets of Type 1 diabetes patients.

What these receptors recognize is not known. Since all of the isolated RNA was reverse transcribed, expressed TCRB transcripts were what got sequenced. The protocol was immunoSEQ multiplex PCR, while the TCRdb copy is restricted to in-frame clones and leaves out a portion. The sample gives a few hundred thousand clones, around 21% of which show up once; more than 0.025% is in the top ten. The specimen sequenced was naive CD4+ T cells from blood. The receptors stem from a woman in her 40s with type 1 diabetes.

The chain uses TRBV28 and TRBJ2-6; 7 bases fit TRBD1. Germline V gives CDR1 MDHEN, CDR2 SYDVKM. This CDR3 contains 16 residues. V was clipped by 7 bases and J by 4 bases; unmatched bases: 10. The CDR3 is CASKGQFVGGANVLTF. CDR3 DNA sequence: TGTGCCAGCAAGGGACAGTTCGTTGGCGGGGCCAACGTCCTGACTTTC.

This chain joins TRBV5-6 and TRBJ2-2, with 7 bases lining up with TRBD2. V trimming: 4 bases; J trimming: 2 bases; junction bases outside the gene matches: 8. CDR3 length: 16 residues. Per the germline V gene, CDR1 is SGHDT and CDR2 is YYEEEE. CDR3 region: CASSTLGLSNTGELFF. As DNA, the CDR3 is TGTGCCAGCAGCACACTGGGACTATCTAACACCGGGGAGCTGTTTTTT.

Worth noting for this clone: The sample carries other DNA sequences with the same CDR3. J is TRBJ1-1 and V is TRBV30, with 7 bases matching TRBD1. V trimming: 2 bases; J trimming: 1 base; junction bases outside the gene matches: 1. This CDR3 has 13 residues. Germline V lookup: CDR1 GTSNPN, CDR2 SVGIG (reference sequence). The CDR3 DNA reads TGTGCCTGGAGTCGACAGGGGAACACTGAAGCTTTCTTT. Encoded protein: CAWSRQGNTEAFF.

This sequence joins TRBV28 and TRBJ2-3; 7 bases line up with TRBD2. Germline V lookup: CDR1 MDHEN, CDR2 SYDVKM. V shed 5 bases and J 4 bases; nucleotides not matched to a gene: 9. The length of the CDR3 is 15 residues. CDR3 DNA sequence: TGTGCCAGCAGTCTGATCTCGGGAGGCCCAGATACGCAGTATTTT. This encodes CASSLISGGPDTQYF.

The V and J genes are TRBV29-1 and TRBJ2-5; 12 nucleotides align to TRBD1. The trim removed 4 bases at V and 5 bases at J, leaving 2 bases unmatched. This CDR3 is 13 amino acids long. Germline values: CDR1 SQVTM, CDR2 ANQGSEA. This CDR3 is CSVGGTGGETQYF. DNA of the CDR3: TGCAGCGTTGGCGGGACAGGGGGCGAGACCCAGTACTTC.

This clone appeared a few times. The J gene is TRBJ2-1, the V gene TRBV28, with D perhaps TRBD1 (6 bases). Germline-derived CDR1 and CDR2 are MDHEN and SYDVKM. V was shortened by 3 bases and J by 5 bases, with 14 bases between the two germline ends. The CDR3 is 15 amino acids. The CDR3 DNA is TGTGCCAGCAGTTTGTCACAGGGTGTCGACAATGAGCAGTTCTTC. Translating it yields CASSLSQGVDNEQFF.